This T cell receptor beta chain is drawn from a study of T cells in Graves' hyperthyroidism and ophthalmopathy. Study results and limitations: Median prediction lead before ophthalmopathy onset was 6.5 to 7 months with the model.

Amplification targeted TCR beta CDR3 regions from RNA transcripts. Carried out on the TCR CDR3, a first-round RT-PCR used the HTBI primer set. A single record per CDR3 protein comes from TCRdb applying MiXCR to the multiplex PCR reads. The data hold 500,000 to 600,000 distinct CDR3 sequences, with 46% observed a single time. As regards this clonotype: The antigen remains unidentified.

Looked up from germline, CDR1 is MNHEY and CDR2 is SMNVEV (reference sequence). The CDR3 sequence is 17 residues long. Losses at the gene ends were 5 bases for V and 7 bases for J; bases not matched to a gene: 11. The sequence derives from an adult woman with Graves' disease, either hyperthyroidism or ophthalmopathy (not recorded which). Sequences were obtained from peripheral blood or thyroid tissue (not recorded which). The rearrangement links TRBV27 to TRBJ1-6; 10 bases fit TRBD1. The CDR3: CASSPRTGGPINSPLHF. CDR3 in DNA: TGTGCCAGCAGTCCACGGACAGGGGGACCTATAAATTCACCCCTCCACTTT.